One sample yielded the 26 T cell receptor beta chains listed below, sequenced in a study of cytomegalovirus exposure and HLA in healthy donors. TCRdb's table, derived via immunoSEQ multiplex PCR, lists solely in-frame clones and lacks some. This table has about 63,000 clones, around 90% appearing once. The source material was PBMCs. These TCRs come from a woman in her late teens or twenties in good health and CMV-seronegative.

The CDR3 region is CASSLYRGVYYGGELFF. In DNA form, the CDR3 reads TGTGCCAGCAGCTTATACAGGGGGGTCTACTACGGCGGGGAGCTGTTTTTT. The gene calls are TRBV7-9 and TRBJ2-2; 8 bases match TRBD1. Germline V gene data show CDR1 as SEHNR and CDR2 as FQNEAQ (reference sequence). J was trimmed by 7 bases and V by 2 bases; bases with no gene match: 12. The length of the CDR3 is 17 residues.

This chain connects TRBV7-2 to TRBJ2-3, with TRBD1 as a possible D gene (7 bases). CDR1 is SGHTA and CDR2 is FQGNSA in the germline V gene. CDR3 length: 13 amino acids. With 8 bases removed from V and 2 bases from J, the gap between germline ends came to 11 bases. Written as DNA, the CDR3 is TGTGCCAGCCAGGGGGGAAACACAGATACGCAGTATTTT. It codes for CASQGGNTDTQYF.

The chain combines TRBV7-2 with TRBJ2-5; D remains unclear. The J call may be wrong; the DNA end is better matched by TRBJ2-7. The CDR3 extends over 11 amino acids. The V gene's germline CDR1 is SGHTA and CDR2 FQGNSA. This CDR3 is CASSLRYEQYF. In DNA form, the CDR3 reads TGTGCCAGCAGCTTAAGATACGAGCAGTACTTC.

The chain links TRBV29-1 to TRBJ2-1; 9 bases align to TRBD2. Germline V CDR1 and CDR2: SQVTM, ANQGSEA. The CDR3 covers 16 residues. The V gene end was trimmed by 6 bases and the J gene end by 0 bases; junction bases not matched to a gene: 9. The CDR3 loop reads CSVLEGTSHSYNEQFF. CDR3 in DNA: TGCAGCGTCTTGGAAGGGACTAGCCACTCCTACAATGAGCAGTTCTTC.

This chain connects TRBV7-8 to TRBJ1-1; 8 nucleotides align to TRBD1. Germline V lookup: CDR1 SGHVS, CDR2 FQNEAQ. Unmatched junction bases numbered 4, after V lost 2 bases and J lost 2 bases. This CDR3 has 15 residues. CDR3 DNA: TGTGCCAGCAGCTTACTGGGACAGGATAACACTGAAGCTTTCTTT. It is translated as CASSLLGQDNTEAFF. The complete variable domain, with remaining parts taken from reference TRBV7-8 and TRBJ1-1, reads GAGVSQSPRYKVAKRGQDVALRCDPISGHVSLFWYQQALGQGPEFLTYFQNEAQLDKSGLPSDRFFAERPEGSVSTLKIQRTQQEDSAVYLCASSLLGQDNTEAFFGQGTRLTVV.

V usage is TRBV19 and J usage is TRBJ1-5; perhaps TRBD1 as D (5 bases). V gave up 6 bases and J gave up 4 bases, with 13 bases separating them. Germline V gene data show CDR1 as LNHDA and CDR2 as SQIVND (reference sequence). This CDR3 is built from 14 residues. CDR3 region: CASRKGADNQPQHF. CDR3 coding DNA: TGTGCCAGTAGGAAAGGGGCGGATAATCAGCCCCAGCATTTT.

V usage is TRBV19 and J usage is TRBJ1-1, with D maybe TRBD1 (5 bases). The CDR3 totals 12 residues. The V end was cut by 3 bases, the J end by 7 bases, with 9 bases between. Germline V gives CDR1 LNHDA, CDR2 SQIVND (reference sequence). CDR3 sequence reads: CASSMIRDEAFF. CDR3 DNA sequence: TGTGCCAGTAGTATGATCAGGGATGAAGCTTTCTTT.

V usage is TRBV2 and J usage is TRBJ1-4; D is unresolved. With 4 bases removed from V and 8 bases from J, the gap between germline ends came to 17 bases. There are 15 residues in the CDR3. CDR1 and CDR2 (germline): SNHLY, FYNNEI. The CDR3 region is CASSVGVGELEKLFF. Here the CDR3 DNA reads TGTGCCAGCAGTGTGGGCGTTGGGGAGTTGGAAAAACTGTTTTTT. The variable domain in full, with the rest retrieved from reference TRBV2 and TRBJ1-4, is EPEVTQTPSHQVTQMGQEVILRCVPISNHLYFYWYRQILGQKVEFLVSFYNNEISEKSEIFDDQFSVERPDGSNFTLKIRSTKLEDSAMYFCASSVGVGELEKLFFGSGTQLSVL.

This clone was counted only a few times. The chain links TRBV19 to TRBJ1-1; no reliable D call. V was pared by 4 bases and J by 1 base, with 16 bases between. The CDR3 length is 16 residues. The germline V gene encodes CDR1 LNHDA and CDR2 SQIVND (reference sequence). CDR3 bases: TGTGCCAGTAGTACGCCCCGACACGGTTGGAACACTGAAGCTTTCTTT. It encodes CASSTPRHGWNTEAFF. The variable domain in full, completed from reference TRBV19 and TRBJ1-1, reads DGGITQSPKYLFRKEGQNVTLSCEQNLNHDAMYWYRQDPGQGLRLIYYSQIVNDFQKGDIAEGYSVSREKKESFPLTVTSAQKNPTAFYLCASSTPRHGWNTEAFFGQGTRLTVV.

This clone was detected a few times. The chain uses TRBV5-6 and TRBJ2-7; possible D gene TRBD1, 6 bases. The CDR3 extends over 16 amino acids. The ends were cut back, 1 base at V and 1 base at J, with 15 bases in the middle. The germline CDR1 and CDR2 sequences are SGHDT and YYEEEE. CDR3 in DNA: TGTGCCAGCAGCTTGTCTTTGGGAGACAGGTCCTACGAGCAGTACTTC. As protein: CASSLSLGDRSYEQYF.

CDR3 nucleotides: TGCAGCGTTGAAGCCCTGGGGGGCACTGAAGCTTTCTTT. Its translation is CSVEALGGTEAFF. The rearrangement links TRBV29-1 to TRBJ1-1; TRBD1 might be the D (5 bases). The CDR3 contains 13 residues. Germline V gene sequence: CDR1 SQVTM, CDR2 ANQGSEA. V lost 1 base and J lost 4, with 10 bases in between.

This sequence joins TRBV27 and TRBJ1-1; D may be TRBD1 (6 bases). There are 13 residues in the CDR3. Trimming removed 2 bases from V and 4 bases from J, with 8 bases in between. Germline V gives CDR1 MNHEY, CDR2 SMNVEV (reference sequence). The CDR3 region is CASSLRGGTEAFF. The CDR3 coding sequence is TGTGCCAGCAGTTTACGAGGGGGCACTGAAGCTTTCTTT.

This chain joins TRBV6-5 and TRBJ1-4, with D hard to call. Deletions cut 2 bases from V and 7 bases from J, with 17 bases between. Germline V gene sequence: CDR1 MNHEY, CDR2 SVGAGI. This CDR3 is 16 amino acids long. This CDR3 reads CASSYERRGLGEKLFF. In DNA form, the CDR3 reads TGTGCCAGCAGTTACGAACGTCGGGGTCTTGGTGAAAAACTGTTTTTT.

This rearrangement joins TRBV5-4 to TRBJ2-6, with a possible D match to TRBD1 (6 bases). The V end was cut by 4 bases, the J end by 0 bases, with 14 bases between. From germline, CDR1 is SGHNT and CDR2 YYREEE (reference sequence). The CDR3 spans 17 residues. CDR3 sequence: CASSGPRTVSGANVLTF. The CDR3 DNA reads TGTGCCAGCAGCGGACCTCGGACAGTCTCTGGGGCCAACGTCCTGACTTTC.

This rearrangement joins TRBV6-5 to TRBJ2-7, with 8 bases matching TRBD1. V lost 9 bases to trimming and J lost 0 bases; unmatched junction nucleotides: 7. The CDR3 has 14 residues. Germline V gene sequence: CDR1 MNHEY, CDR2 SVGAGI. The CDR3 nucleotides are TGTGCCAGTGGTGGACAGGGAAACTCCTACGAGCAGTACTTC. This gives the protein CASGGQGNSYEQYF.

J is TRBJ2-1 and V is TRBV2; TRBD1 aligns across 7 bases. This CDR3 has 17 amino acids. Germline trimming cut 8 bases from V and 4 bases from J; bases unmatched to any gene: 17. Germline CDR1 and CDR2: SNHLY and FYNNEI. The CDR3 protein is CASGTVRDRLPYNEQFF. As DNA, the CDR3 is TGTGCCAGCGGGACAGTCCGTGATCGCCTGCCATACAATGAGCAGTTCTTC.

The CDR3: CASSYTRTAVNTEAFF. DNA for the CDR3: TGTGCCAGCAGTTACACTAGGACAGCGGTGAACACTGAAGCTTTCTTT. V is TRBV6-5 and J is TRBJ1-1, with D possibly being TRBD1 (6 bases). Per germline, CDR1 MNHEY and CDR2 SVGAGI. Deletions cut 2 bases from V and 0 bases from J, with 13 bases between. The CDR3 has 16 residues.

This sequence joins TRBV9 and TRBJ1-2, with 10 bases aligning to TRBD1. Germline V gives CDR1 SGDLS, CDR2 YYNGEE. The CDR3 sequence is 15 residues long. Unmatched junction bases numbered 4, after V lost 4 bases and J lost 1 base. The CDR3 loop is CASSPRTGGNYGYTF. CDR3 nucleotide sequence: TGTGCCAGCAGCCCCCGGACAGGGGGTAACTATGGCTACACCTTC.

The chain links TRBV2 to TRBJ1-4, with 9 bases identical to TRBD1. CDR1 is SNHLY and CDR2 is FYNNEI in the germline V gene. The ends lost 6 bases at V and 8 bases at J; junction bases unmatched: 7. This CDR3 is 14 amino acids long. CDR3 protein: CASSGDRVREKLFF. CDR3 bases: TGTGCCAGCAGCGGGGACAGGGTTAGAGAAAAACTGTTTTTT.

The chain uses TRBV10-3 and TRBJ2-1; TRBD1 matches at 8 bases. Trimming took 3 bases from V and 3 from J; bases not matched to a gene: 1. The CDR3 has 14 amino acids. The germline CDR1 and CDR2 sequences are ENHRY and SYGVKD. CDR3 sequence (DNA): TGTGCCATCAGTGACGGACAGGGCTACAATGAGCAGTTCTTC. Its translation: CAISDGQGYNEQFF.

The rearrangement joins TRBV11-2 to TRBJ2-3, with unresolved D. The CDR3 sequence is 14 residues long. Trimming cost V 5 bases and J 1 base, with 10 bases left between them. Germline values: CDR1 SGHAT, CDR2 FQNNGV. Here the CDR3 DNA reads TGTGCCAGCAGCCCGACGGCGGGCACAGATACGCAGTATTTT. This translates into CASSPTAGTDTQYF.

The chain joins TRBV9 to TRBJ2-1; 11 bases are a match to TRBD2. The germline CDR1 and CDR2 sequences are SGDLS and YYNGEE. Trimming at V came to 0 bases and at J to 3 bases, leaving 2 bases not matched to a gene. The CDR3 contains 16 residues. The CDR3 is CASSVATSGGYNEQFF. The CDR3 coding sequence is TGTGCCAGCAGCGTAGCTACTAGCGGGGGCTACAATGAGCAGTTCTTC.

The chain has TRBV2 and TRBJ1-5; 7 bases are a match to TRBD1. The V gene's germline CDR1 is SNHLY and CDR2 FYNNEI. The CDR3 totals 15 residues. After removal of 4 bases from V and 4 bases from J, the junction contained 7 bases not matched to a gene. The CDR3 region has the DNA TGTGCCAGCAGTGTCAACAGGGGTTCTAATCAGCCCCAGCATTTT. Protein sequence: CASSVNRGSNQPQHF.

The chain is built from TRBV7-2 and TRBJ1-1; 7 bases line up with TRBD1. CDR3 length: 15 residues. Per germline, CDR1 SGHTA and CDR2 FQGNSA. The junction had 12 bases not matched to a gene; V was cut back by 5 bases and J by 6 bases. The DNA of the CDR3 is TGTGCCAGCAGCCCCCGACAGGGAAGTAAAGCTGAAGCTTTCTTT. This codes for CASSPRQGSKAEAFF.

V gene TRBV7-6 combines with J gene TRBJ2-1; 14 bases align to TRBD2. With 6 bases clipped from V and 10 bases from J, the junction kept 8 bases outside the gene matches. The CDR3 consists of 15 residues. From germline, CDR1 is SGHVS and CDR2 FNYEAQ. CDR3 region: CASSPGLAGGDEQFF. The CDR3 coding sequence is TGTGCCAGCAGTCCTGGACTAGCGGGAGGCGACGAGCAGTTCTTC.

J is TRBJ2-7 and V is TRBV29-1, with 16 bases matching TRBD2. Per the germline V gene, CDR1 is SQVTM and CDR2 is ANQGSEA. CDR3 length: 15 amino acids. Trimming removed 6 bases from V and 2 bases from J; junction bases left unmatched: 4. CDR3 residues: CSVGTSGGATYEQYF. As DNA, the CDR3 is TGCAGCGTGGGGACTAGCGGGGGGGCCACCTACGAGCAGTACTTC.